This T cell receptor (beta chain) derives from a study of T cell repertoires in cytomegalovirus infection. Study summary: Recently identified HLA-C-restricted CMV epitopes and well-studied HLA-B-restricted CMV epitopes were used by the study.

The V gene lost 5 bases and the J gene lost 1 base, with 15 bases spanning the gap. This CDR3 has 15 residues. Germline V gives CDR1 SGHTA, CDR2 FQGTGA. This clonotype was picked up many times. Its antigen is currently unknown. MiXCR, run by TCRdb on the reads, gives a single entry per CDR3 protein. The sample has some 270,000 distinct CDR3 sequences, roughly a fifth seen once; the top ten hold roughly a fifth. This chain links TRBV7-3 with TRBJ2-7; TRBD1 is a possible D gene (6 bases). Sample: cultured PBMCs, taken from culture after CMV antigen stimulation. This TCR came from a human donor in good health (CMV status not recorded). Some clones in this sample may be carry-over from other donors' samples. The CDR3 loop reads CASSQTGSSSYEQYF. Here the CDR3 DNA reads TGTGCCAGCAGCCAAACAGGGTCCTCGTCCTACGAGCAGTACTTC.